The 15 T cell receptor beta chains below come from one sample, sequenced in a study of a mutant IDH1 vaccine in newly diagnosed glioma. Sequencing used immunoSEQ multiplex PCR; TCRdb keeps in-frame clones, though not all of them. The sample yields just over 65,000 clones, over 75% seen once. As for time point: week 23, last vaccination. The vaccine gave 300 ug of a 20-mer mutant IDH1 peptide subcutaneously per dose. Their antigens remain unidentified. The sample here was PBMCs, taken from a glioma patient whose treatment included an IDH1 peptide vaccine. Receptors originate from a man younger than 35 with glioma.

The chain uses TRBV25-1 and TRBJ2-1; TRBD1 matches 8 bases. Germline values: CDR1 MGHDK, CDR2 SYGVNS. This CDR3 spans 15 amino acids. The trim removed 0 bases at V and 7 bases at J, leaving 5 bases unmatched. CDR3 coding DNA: TGTGCCAGCAGTGAATACAGGGGGCTTGGTAATGAGCAGTTCTTC. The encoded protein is CASSEYRGLGNEQFF.

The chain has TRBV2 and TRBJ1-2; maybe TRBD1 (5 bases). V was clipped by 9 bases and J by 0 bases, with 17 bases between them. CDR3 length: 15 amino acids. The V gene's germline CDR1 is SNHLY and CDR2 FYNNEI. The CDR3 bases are TGTGCCAGTGGTCTAGGGGACTTGCCTAACTATGGCTACACCTTC. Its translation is CASGLGDLPNYGYTF.

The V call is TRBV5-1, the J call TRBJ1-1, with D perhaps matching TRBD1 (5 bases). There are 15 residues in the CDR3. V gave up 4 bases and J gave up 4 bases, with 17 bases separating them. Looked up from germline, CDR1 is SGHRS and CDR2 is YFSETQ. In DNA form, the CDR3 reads TGCGCCAGCAGCCCCGCGTGGGGGGTTGCCACTGAAGCTTTCTTT. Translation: CASSPAWGVATEAFF.

The CDR3 nucleotides are TGTGCCAGCAGCCCATTAGGCGAGCCTGAGTACAATGAGCAGTTCTTC. Translation gives CASSPLGEPEYNEQFF. V is TRBV27 and J is TRBJ2-1; D is ambiguous. Germline V lookup: CDR1 MNHEY, CDR2 SMNVEV (reference sequence). CDR3 length: 16 amino acids. The V gene lost 6 bases and the J gene lost 4 bases, with 19 bases spanning the gap.

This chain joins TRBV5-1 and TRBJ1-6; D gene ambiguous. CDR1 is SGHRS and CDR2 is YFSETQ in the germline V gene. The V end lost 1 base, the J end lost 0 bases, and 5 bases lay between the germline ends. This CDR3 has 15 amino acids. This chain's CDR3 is CASSLLGSYNSPLHF. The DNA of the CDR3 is TGCGCCAGCAGCTTGCTGGGCTCCTATAATTCACCCCTCCACTTT.

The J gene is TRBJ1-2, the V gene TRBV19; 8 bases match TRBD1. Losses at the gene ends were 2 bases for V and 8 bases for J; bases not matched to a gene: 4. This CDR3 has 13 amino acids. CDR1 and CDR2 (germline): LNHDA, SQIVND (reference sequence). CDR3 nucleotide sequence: TGTGCCAGTAGTATACAGGGGGCCGGCGGCTACACCTTC. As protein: CASSIQGAGGYTF.

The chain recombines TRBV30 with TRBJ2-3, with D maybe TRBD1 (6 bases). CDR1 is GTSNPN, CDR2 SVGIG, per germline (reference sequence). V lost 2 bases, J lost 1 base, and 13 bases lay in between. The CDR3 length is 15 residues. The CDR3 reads CAWSLGPGGTDTQYF. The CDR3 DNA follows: TGTGCCTGGAGTTTGGGGCCAGGGGGCACAGATACGCAGTATTTT.

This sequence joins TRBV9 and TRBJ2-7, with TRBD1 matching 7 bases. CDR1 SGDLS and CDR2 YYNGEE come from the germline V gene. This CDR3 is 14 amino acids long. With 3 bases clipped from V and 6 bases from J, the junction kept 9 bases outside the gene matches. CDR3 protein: CASSGKGAQAEQYF. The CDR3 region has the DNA TGTGCCAGCAGCGGGAAGGGGGCCCAAGCCGAGCAGTACTTC.

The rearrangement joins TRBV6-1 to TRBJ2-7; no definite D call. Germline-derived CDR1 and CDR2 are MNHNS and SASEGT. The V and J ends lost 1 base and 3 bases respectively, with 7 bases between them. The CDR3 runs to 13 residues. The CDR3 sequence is CASSEGPSYEQYF. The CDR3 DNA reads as TGTGCCAGCAGTGAAGGTCCGAGCTACGAGCAGTACTTC.

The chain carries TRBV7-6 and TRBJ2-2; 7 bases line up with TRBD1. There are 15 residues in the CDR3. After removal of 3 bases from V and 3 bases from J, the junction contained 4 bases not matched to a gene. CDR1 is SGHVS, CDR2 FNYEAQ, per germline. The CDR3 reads CASSFGTEYTGELFF. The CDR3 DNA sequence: TGTGCCAGCAGCTTCGGGACAGAGTACACCGGGGAGCTGTTTTTT. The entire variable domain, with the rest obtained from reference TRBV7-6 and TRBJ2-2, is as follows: GAGVSQSPRYKVTKRGQDVALRCDPISGHVSLYWYRQALGQGPEFLTYFNYEAQQDKSGLPNDRFSAERPEGSISTLTIQRTEQRDSAMYRCASSFGTEYTGELFFGEGSRLTVL.

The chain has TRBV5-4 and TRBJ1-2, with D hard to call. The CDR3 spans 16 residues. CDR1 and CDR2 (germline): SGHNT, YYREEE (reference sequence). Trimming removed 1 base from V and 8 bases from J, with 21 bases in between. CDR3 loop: CASSLITSGALGGYTF. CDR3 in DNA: TGTGCCAGCAGCTTGATAACCTCGGGAGCCCTTGGGGGCTACACCTTC.

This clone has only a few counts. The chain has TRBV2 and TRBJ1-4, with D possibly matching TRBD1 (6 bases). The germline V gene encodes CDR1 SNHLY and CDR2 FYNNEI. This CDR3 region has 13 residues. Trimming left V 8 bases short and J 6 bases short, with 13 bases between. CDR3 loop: CASCKDRDEKLFF. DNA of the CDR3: TGTGCCAGCTGTAAGGACAGAGATGAAAAACTGTTTTTT.

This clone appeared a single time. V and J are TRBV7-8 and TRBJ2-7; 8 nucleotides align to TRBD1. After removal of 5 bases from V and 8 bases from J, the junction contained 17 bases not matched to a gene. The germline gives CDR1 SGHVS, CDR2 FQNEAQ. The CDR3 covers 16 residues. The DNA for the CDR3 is TGTGCCAGCAGCCCGAAGCGTGGACAGGGTCTTGAAAAGCAGTACTTC. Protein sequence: CASSPKRGQGLEKQYF.

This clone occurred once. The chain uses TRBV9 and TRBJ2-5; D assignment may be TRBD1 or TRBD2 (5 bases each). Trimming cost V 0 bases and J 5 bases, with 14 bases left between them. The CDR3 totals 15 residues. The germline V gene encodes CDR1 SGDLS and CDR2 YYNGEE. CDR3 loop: CASSVGTGHSETQYF. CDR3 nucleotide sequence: TGTGCCAGCAGCGTAGGTACGGGGCATTCGGAGACCCAGTACTTC.

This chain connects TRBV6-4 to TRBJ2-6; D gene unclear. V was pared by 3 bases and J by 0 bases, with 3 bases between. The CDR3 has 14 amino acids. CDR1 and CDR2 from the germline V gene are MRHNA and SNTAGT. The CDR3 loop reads CASSEGSGANVLTF. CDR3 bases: TGTGCCAGCAGTGAGGGCTCTGGGGCCAACGTCCTGACTTTC.